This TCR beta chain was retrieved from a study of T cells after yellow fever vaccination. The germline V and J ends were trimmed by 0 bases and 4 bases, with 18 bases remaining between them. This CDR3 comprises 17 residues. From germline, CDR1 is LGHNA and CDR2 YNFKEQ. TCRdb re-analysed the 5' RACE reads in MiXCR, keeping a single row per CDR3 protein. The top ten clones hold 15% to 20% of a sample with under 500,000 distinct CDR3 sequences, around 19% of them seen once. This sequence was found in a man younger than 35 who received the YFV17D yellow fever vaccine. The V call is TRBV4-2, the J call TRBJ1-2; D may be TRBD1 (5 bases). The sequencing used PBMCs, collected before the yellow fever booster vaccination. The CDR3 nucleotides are TGTGCCAGCAGCCAAGATGACTCGGATGACGGGGGCTATGGCTACACCTTC. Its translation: CASSQDDSDDGGYGYTF.